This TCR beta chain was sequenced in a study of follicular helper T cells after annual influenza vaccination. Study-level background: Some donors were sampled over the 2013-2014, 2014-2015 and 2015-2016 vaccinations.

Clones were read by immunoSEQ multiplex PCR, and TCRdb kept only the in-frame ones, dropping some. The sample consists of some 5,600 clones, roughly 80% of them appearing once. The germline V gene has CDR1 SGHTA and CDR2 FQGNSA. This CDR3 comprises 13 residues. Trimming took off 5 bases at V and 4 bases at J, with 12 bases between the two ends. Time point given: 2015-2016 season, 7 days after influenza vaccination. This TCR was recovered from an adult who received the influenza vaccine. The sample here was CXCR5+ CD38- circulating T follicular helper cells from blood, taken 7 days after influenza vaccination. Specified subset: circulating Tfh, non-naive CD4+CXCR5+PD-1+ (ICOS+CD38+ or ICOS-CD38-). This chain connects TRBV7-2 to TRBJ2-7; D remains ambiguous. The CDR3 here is CASSVQVSYEQYF. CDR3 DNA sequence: TGTGCCAGCAGCGTCCAGGTTTCGTACGAGCAGTACTTC.